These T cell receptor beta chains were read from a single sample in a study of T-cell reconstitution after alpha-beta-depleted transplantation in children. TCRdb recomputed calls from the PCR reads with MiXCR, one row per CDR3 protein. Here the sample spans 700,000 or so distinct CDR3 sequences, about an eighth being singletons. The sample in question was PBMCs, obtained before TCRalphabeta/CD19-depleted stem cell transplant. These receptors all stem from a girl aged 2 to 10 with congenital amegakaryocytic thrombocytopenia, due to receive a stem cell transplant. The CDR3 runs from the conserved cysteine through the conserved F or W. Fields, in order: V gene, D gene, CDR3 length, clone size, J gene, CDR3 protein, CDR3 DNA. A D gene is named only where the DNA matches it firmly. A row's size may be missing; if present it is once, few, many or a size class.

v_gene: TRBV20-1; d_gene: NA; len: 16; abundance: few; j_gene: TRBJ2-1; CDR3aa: CSASSGRPPSGGEQFF; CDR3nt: TGCAGTGCCTCGTCGGGGCGGCCTCCCTCTGGTGGGGAGCAGTTCTTC
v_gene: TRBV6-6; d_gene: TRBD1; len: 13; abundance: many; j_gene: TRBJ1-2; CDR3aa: CASSSGGYYGYTF; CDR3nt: TGTGCCAGCAGCTCAGGGGGCTACTATGGCTACACCTTC
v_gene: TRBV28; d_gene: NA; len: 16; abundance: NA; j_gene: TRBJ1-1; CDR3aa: CASSFGGGGSGTEAFF; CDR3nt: TGTGCCAGCAGTTTTGGGGGGGGGGGCTCGGGCACTGAAGCTTTCTTT
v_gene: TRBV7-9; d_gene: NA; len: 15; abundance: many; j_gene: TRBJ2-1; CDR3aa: CASSGGVNSYNEQFF; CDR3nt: TGTGCCAGCAGCGGAGGGGTTAATTCCTACAATGAGCAGTTCTTC
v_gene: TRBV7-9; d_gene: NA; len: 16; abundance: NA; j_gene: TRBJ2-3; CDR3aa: CASSYPGSGSGDTQYF; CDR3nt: TGTGCCAGCAGCTACCCGGGAAGCGGAAGCGGCGATACGCAGTATTTT
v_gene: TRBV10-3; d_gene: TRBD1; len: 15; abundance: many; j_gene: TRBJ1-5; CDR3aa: CAISAGTARDQPQHF; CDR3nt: TGTGCCATCAGCGCGGGGACAGCTCGGGATCAGCCCCAGCATTTT
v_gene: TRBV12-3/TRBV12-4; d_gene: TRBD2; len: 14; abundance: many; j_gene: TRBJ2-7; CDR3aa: CASSASSGSDEQYF; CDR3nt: TGTGCCAGCAGTGCTTCTAGCGGGTCTGACGAGCAGTACTTC
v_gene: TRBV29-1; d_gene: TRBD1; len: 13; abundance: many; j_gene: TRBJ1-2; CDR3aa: CSVEGQGKVGYTF; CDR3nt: TGCAGCGTTGAAGGACAGGGGAAAGTTGGCTACACCTTC
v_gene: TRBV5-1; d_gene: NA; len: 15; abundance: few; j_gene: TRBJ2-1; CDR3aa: CASSLAGSDHNEQFF; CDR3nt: TGCGCCAGCAGCTTGGCGGGTAGCGACCACAATGAGCAGTTCTTC
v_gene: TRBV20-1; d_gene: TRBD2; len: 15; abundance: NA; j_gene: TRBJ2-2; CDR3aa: CSARGSGRSRGELFF; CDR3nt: TGCAGTGCTAGAGGCAGCGGGAGGAGCAGGGGGGAGCTGTTTTTT
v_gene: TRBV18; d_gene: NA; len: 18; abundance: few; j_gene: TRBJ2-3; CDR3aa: CASSPPIWNTSQFDTQYF; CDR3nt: TGTGCCAGCTCACCACCGATCTGGAACACATCCCAGTTCGATACGCAGTATTTT
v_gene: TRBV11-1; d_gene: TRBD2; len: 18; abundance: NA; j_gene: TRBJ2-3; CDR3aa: CASRRGESRLLDTDTQYF; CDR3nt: TGTGCCAGCCGGCGGGGGGAGTCGCGGCTTTTGGACACAGATACGCAGTATTTT
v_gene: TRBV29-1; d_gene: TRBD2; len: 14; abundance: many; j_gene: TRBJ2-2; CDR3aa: CSASLSGVTGELFF; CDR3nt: TGCAGCGCCAGCTTAAGCGGGGTCACCGGGGAGCTGTTTTTT
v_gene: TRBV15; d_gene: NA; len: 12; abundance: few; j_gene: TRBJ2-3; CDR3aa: CATSREGDTQYF; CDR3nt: TGTGCCACCAGCAGAGAGGGGGATACGCAGTATTTT
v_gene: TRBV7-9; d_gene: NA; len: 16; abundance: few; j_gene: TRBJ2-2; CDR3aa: CASSLASTGNTGELFF; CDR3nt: TGTGCCAGCAGCTTAGCTTCGACAGGGAACACCGGGGAGCTGTTTTTT
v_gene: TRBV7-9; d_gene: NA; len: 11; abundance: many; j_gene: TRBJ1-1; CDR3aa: CASSPIIRAFF; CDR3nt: TGTGCCAGCAGCCCGATCATACGGGCTTTCTTT
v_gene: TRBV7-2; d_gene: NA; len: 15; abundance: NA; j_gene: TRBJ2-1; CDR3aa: CASSLRPGSYNEQFF; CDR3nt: TGTGCCAGCAGCTTACGTCCAGGCTCCTACAATGAGCAGTTCTTC
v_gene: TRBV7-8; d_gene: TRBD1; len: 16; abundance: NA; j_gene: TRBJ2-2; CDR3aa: CASSLVGGKNTGELFF; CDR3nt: TGTGCCAGCAGCTTAGTAGGGGGCAAGAACACCGGGGAGCTGTTTTTT
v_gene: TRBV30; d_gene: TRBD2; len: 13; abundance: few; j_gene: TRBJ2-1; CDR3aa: CAWSGTSSSEQFF; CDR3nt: TGTGCCTGGAGCGGGACTAGCTCAAGCGAGCAGTTCTTC
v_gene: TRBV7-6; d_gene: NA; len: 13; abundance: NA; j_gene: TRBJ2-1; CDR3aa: CASSLGFDNEQFF; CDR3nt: TGTGCCAGCAGCTTAGGGTTTGACAATGAGCAGTTCTTC
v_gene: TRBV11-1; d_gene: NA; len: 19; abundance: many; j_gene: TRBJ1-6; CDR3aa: CASSASDSSPRIYNSPLHF; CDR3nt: TGTGCCAGCAGCGCGTCTGACAGCTCCCCTCGAATCTATAATTCACCCCTCCACTTT
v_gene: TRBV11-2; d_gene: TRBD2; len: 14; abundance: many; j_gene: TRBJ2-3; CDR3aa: CASSFNLAVDTQYF; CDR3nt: TGTGCCAGCAGCTTTAATCTAGCGGTGGATACGCAGTATTTT
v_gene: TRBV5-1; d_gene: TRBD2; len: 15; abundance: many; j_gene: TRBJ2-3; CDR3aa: CASSPRLAGGLEQYF; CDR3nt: TGCGCCAGCAGCCCCCGGCTAGCGGGAGGGCTGGAGCAGTATTTT
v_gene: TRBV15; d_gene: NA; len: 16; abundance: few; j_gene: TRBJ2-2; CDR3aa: CATKGGLANYGGELFF; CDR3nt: TGTGCCACCAAGGGGGGGCTCGCCAATTACGGGGGGGAGCTGTTTTTT
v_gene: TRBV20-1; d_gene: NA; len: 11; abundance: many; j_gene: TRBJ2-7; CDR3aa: CSANLNYEQYF; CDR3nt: TGCAGTGCTAATCTGAACTACGAGCAGTACTTC
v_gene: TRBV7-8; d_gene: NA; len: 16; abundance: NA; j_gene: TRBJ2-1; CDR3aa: CASSLMVAASYNEQFF; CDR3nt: TGTGCCAGCAGCTTAATGGTAGCGGCCTCCTACAATGAGCAGTTCTTC
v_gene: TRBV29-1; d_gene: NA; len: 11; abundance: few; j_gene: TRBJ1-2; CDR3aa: CSVGGEGGYTF; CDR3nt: TGCAGCGTTGGGGGGGAGGGGGGCTACACCTTC
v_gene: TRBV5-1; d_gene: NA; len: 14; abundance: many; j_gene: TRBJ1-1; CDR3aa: CASSPDGLNTEAFF; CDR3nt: TGCGCCAGCAGCCCGGACGGTCTGAACACTGAAGCTTTCTTT
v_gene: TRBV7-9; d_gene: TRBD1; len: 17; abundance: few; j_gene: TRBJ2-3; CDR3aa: CASSLEDRVMIADTQYF; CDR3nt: TGTGCCAGCAGCTTGGAAGACAGGGTTATGATAGCAGATACGCAGTATTTT
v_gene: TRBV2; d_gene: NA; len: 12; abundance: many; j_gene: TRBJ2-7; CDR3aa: CASSELTYEQYF; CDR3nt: TGTGCCAGCAGTGAATTGACCTACGAGCAGTACTTC
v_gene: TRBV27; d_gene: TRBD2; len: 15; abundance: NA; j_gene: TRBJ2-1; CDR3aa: CASSGGTSNYNEQFF; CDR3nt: TGTGCCAGCAGTGGGGGGACTAGTAACTACAATGAGCAGTTCTTC
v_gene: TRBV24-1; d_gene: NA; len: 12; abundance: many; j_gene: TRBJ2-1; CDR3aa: CATSDTLRKQFF; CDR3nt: TGTGCCACCAGTGATACCCTTCGGAAGCAGTTCTTC